The text below deals with one TCR beta chain. These data belong to a study of type 1 regulatory T cells. The wider study: T-allo10 is an in vitro-generated, Tr1-enriched CD4 T cell product specific for alloantigen.

Germline V lookup: CDR1 SQVTM, CDR2 ANQGSEA. Deletions cut 4 bases from V and 5 bases from J, with 14 bases between. The CDR3 extends over 14 amino acids. TCRdb reanalysed the reads using MiXCR and keeps one entry per CDR3 protein. The table lists 88,000 or so distinct CDR3 sequences, roughly 31% of them singletons. The specimen sequenced was CD4+ T cells, either the whole sample or a sorted fraction (not recorded which). The receptor was isolated from a human donor in good health. The chain couples TRBV29-1 to TRBJ2-2; D tentatively fits TRBD1 or TRBD2 (5 bases each). CDR3 in DNA: TGCAGCGTTGGTGGGGGTCTTGGTACCGGGGAGCTGTTTTTT. This sequence encodes CSVGGGLGTGELFF.